Reported below is one T cell receptor (beta chain). The record originates from a study of response to subunit inactivated influenza vaccine. TCRdb analysed the RT-PCR reads with MiXCR anew, one entry per CDR3 protein. This table holds around 470,000 distinct CDR3 sequences, approximately 7.2% found once. The CDR3 contains 13 residues. The germline gives CDR1 KGHSH, CDR2 LQKENI. Trimming pared 3 bases from V and 4 bases from J, leaving 7 bases between. This chain joins TRBV18 and TRBJ2-1, with D unresolved. This clonotype originated in a man aged 50 to 69 who received an inactivated influenza vaccine. Sequencing used PBMCs from blood, obtained less than 30 months after vaccination. The CDR3 spells CASSPGMYNEQFF. The CDR3 nucleotides are TGTGCCAGCTCACCGGGGATGTACAATGAGCAGTTCTTC.